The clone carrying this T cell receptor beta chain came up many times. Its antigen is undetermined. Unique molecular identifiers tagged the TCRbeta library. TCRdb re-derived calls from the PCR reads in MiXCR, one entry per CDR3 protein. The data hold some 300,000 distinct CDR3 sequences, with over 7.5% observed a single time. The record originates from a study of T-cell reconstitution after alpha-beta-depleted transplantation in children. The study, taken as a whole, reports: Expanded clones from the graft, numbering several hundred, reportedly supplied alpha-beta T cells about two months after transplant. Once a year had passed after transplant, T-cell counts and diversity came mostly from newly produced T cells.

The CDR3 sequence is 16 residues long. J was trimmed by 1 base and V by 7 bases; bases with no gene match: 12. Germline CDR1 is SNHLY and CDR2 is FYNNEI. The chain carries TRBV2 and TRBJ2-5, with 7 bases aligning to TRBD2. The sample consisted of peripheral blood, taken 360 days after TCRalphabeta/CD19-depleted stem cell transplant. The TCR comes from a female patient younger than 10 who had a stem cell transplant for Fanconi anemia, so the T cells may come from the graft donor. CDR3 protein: CASTPGWRGTQETQYF. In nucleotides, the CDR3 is TGTGCCAGCACTCCTGGATGGCGGGGGACCCAAGAGACCCAGTACTTC.